The 3 T cell receptor beta chains presented below share a single source sample, sequenced in a study of shared clonotypes between healthy human individuals. The table came from immunoSEQ multiplex PCR; TCRdb's copy has only in-frame clones and leaves some out. This repertoire shows about 2.5 million clones, 80% to 95% found once; its top ten account for 0.37%. The specimen sequenced was naive CD4+ T cells from PBMCs. Indicated subset: CD45RA+ positively selected. The origin of the receptors is a man aged 18 to 35 in good health. Some clones in this sample may be carry-over from other donors' samples.

This clone was seen only once. CDR3 in DNA: TGTGCCAGCAGCTCCCCCGGGACTATCTCCTACGAGCAGTACTTC. Amino acids: CASSSPGTISYEQYF. The genes are TRBV28 and TRBJ2-7; TRBD2 matches 7 bases. Germline V gene lookup returns CDR1 MDHEN and CDR2 SYDVKM. The CDR3 length is 15 residues. Unmatched junction bases numbered 8, after V lost 6 bases and J lost 0 bases. The variable domain in full, completed from reference TRBV28 and TRBJ2-7, reads DVKVTQSSRYLVKRTGEKVFLECVQDMDHENMFWYRQDPGLGLRLIYFSYDVKMKEKGDIPEGYSVSREKKERFSLILESASTNQTSMYLCASSSPGTISYEQYFGPGTRLTVT.

This sequence joins TRBV9 and TRBJ2-3; 9 bases are shared with TRBD2. CDR1 is SGDLS, CDR2 YYNGEE, per germline. The CDR3 contains 15 residues. The J segment lost 5 bases and the V segment lost 4 bases, leaving 8 bases of the junction unmatched. In DNA, the CDR3 is TGTGCCAGCAGCTCCTTAGCGGGAGTTGGAGATACGCAGTATTTT. Translated: CASSSLAGVGDTQYF.

The chain joins TRBV5-4 to TRBJ1-4; 7 nucleotides match TRBD1. CDR1 is SGHNT and CDR2 is YYREEE in the germline V gene (reference sequence). CDR3 length: 18 residues. V shed 2 bases and J 0 bases; nucleotides not matched to a gene: 10. This chain's CDR3 is CASSFSAGQSTTNEKLFF. The DNA of the CDR3 is TGTGCCAGCAGCTTCTCCGCGGGACAGTCCACAACTAATGAAAAACTGTTTTTT.